Detailed here is one T cell receptor beta chain. The antigen remains undetermined. The PCR was carried out with 60 Vbeta primers and 13 Jbeta primers. Only in-frame clones appear in the TCRdb table, and some are missing; sequencing was by immunoSEQ multiplex PCR. The ten top clones account for less than 0.9%, within a sample of about 200,000 clones. Germline V gene data show CDR1 as SGHNT and CDR2 as YYREEE (reference sequence). This CDR3 is built from 15 residues. The germline V and J ends were trimmed by 10 bases and 2 bases, with 19 bases remaining between them. The data belong to a study of cytomegalovirus exposure and HLA in healthy donors. Points from the study as a whole: Cytomegalovirus association was listed for around 180 TCR beta chains.

This clonotype was sampled from a boy younger than 18 in good health and CMV-seronegative. The material sequenced was PBMCs. The V gene is TRBV5-4, the J gene TRBJ1-3, with D possibly being TRBD1 (6 bases). The CDR3 region has the DNA TGTGCCTGTGCCCGCGACCAGGGGACTGGAAACACCATATATTTT. Translation: CACARDQGTGNTIYF. The whole variable domain, filled in from reference TRBV5-4 and TRBJ1-3, reads ETGVTQSPTHLIKTRGQQVTLRCSSQSGHNTVSWYQQALGQGPQFIFQYYREEENGRGNFPPRFSGLQFPNYSSELNVNALELDDSALYLCACARDQGTGNTIYFGEGSWLTVV.